This TCR beta chain appears in the sequencing data of a study of blood T cell repertoires in COVID-19 (dated by TCRdb to 2019 to 2021). At the level of the whole study: Collaborator samples came from the United States, Italy and Spain and covered acute and convalescent phases of COVID-19. The repertoires were made available in a free public database intended to serve as a resource for research on the immune response to SARS-CoV-2. The sample metadata nearly always contained a de-identified subject ID, COVID-19 status, age in years and sex. Subjects who had been exposed to COVID-19, were actively infected with it, or had recovered from it provided the deeply sampled blood TCRbeta repertoires that made up the dataset. The material from the prospective study consisted of cDNA or gDNA derived from T cells, B-cell-depleted T cells, or PBMCs. Where available, HLA class I and class II types were obtained from metadata supplied by the sample provider rather than from assay-based typing. Samples were obtained from the ongoing ImmuneRACE study (first 160 participants) and from 1,254 subjects provided by 6 global collaborators. What the authors observed across the whole study: The amount of clinical and demographic metadata varied by source and participant and was provided uncurated.

As encoded in the germline V gene, CDR1 is SGHDN while CDR2 is FVKESK. After removal of 0 bases from V and 3 bases from J, the junction retains 9 bases not matched to a gene. Spanning cysteine to phenylalanine, the CDR3 consists of 17 amino acids. The DNA shown is the 51-base CDR3, in frame from base 1. The immunoSEQ Assay, a bias-controlled multiplex PCR, was used to amplify TCRbeta CDR3 regions from genomic DNA. The paper's data handling went like this. The number of nucleated cells in each sample was estimated from the amplification of reference gene primers within the assay. Sequence reads were collapsed and filtered to measure the absolute abundance of every unique TCRbeta CDR3 rearrangement. For each sample, productive Simpson clonality was calculated by taking the square root of Simpson's diversity index across productive rearrangements. TCRdb re-hosts the immuneACCESS table, in-frame sequences only. Its copies lack some clones; in the studies checked, an unresolved V gene accounts for under half of them, and the cause for the rest is not known. V and J calls and clone size are those listed in that table; D and trimming were worked out from the DNA. The sample profile shows about 340,000 clones; around 83% of them were found once. The ten largest make up almost 3% of the sample.

A word on this clone: Its cognate antigen has yet to be identified. The sample holds no much larger clone one base away, and base qualities are not on file.

Whole blood was collected in K2EDTA tubes by collaborating institutions according to the institutions' own protocols. For TCRbeta analysis, collaborators shipped samples in one of three forms: frozen whole blood, isolated PBMCs, or DNA extracted from either of those sample types. The receptor's source is a man aged 25 to 40 with active or convalescent COVID-19. Sample: peripheral blood. Recombination joined TRBV14 with TRBJ2-3; the junction holds 7 bases that match TRBD1. The DNA sequence is as follows: TGTGCCAGCAGCCAAGATCGGCTAGGGGGCTGGACAGATACGCAGTATTTT. Translated, this is CASSQDRLGGWTDTQYF.